The 29 T cell receptor beta chains below all came from one sample that was sequenced in a study of human T cells and chemical hapten exposure. Time point specified: patch test 1, 2 weeks after DPC sensitization. Documented treatment: therapeutic diphenylcyclopropenone sensitization with weekly scalp DPC. One entry per CDR3 protein, called by TCRdb with MiXCR from the RACE reads. This table has some 400,000 distinct CDR3 sequences, around 4.8% appearing once. The sequencing used whole blood, collected in connection with sensitization to the hapten diphenylcyclopropenone (DPC). Receptors originate from a woman aged 45-65 years with alopecia areata. Some clones in this sample may be carry-over from other donors' samples.

This clonotype was counted many times. This sequence joins TRBV6-5 and TRBJ1-4, with 9 bases aligning to TRBD1. The V gene's germline CDR1 is MNHEY and CDR2 SVGAGI. V lost 2 bases and J lost 8; bases outside the gene matches: 6. This CDR3 region has 15 residues. CDR3 bases: TGTGCCAGCAGTTACGCCCCGGGACAGGGAGAAAAACTGTTTTTT. It yields the protein CASSYAPGQGEKLFF.

In its sample, this clonotype was seen many times. The rearrangement links TRBV29-1 to TRBJ2-3; D might be TRBD1 (6 bases). V was trimmed by 4 bases and J by 4 bases, leaving 21 bases between them. The CDR3 has 16 residues. The germline V gene encodes CDR1 SQVTM and CDR2 ANQGSEA. The CDR3 bases are TGCAGCGTTGCGAGTCTCGCCAGCGAGGGGGCAGATACGCAGTATTTT. It translates to CSVASLASEGADTQYF.

This clonotype was counted many times. This sequence joins TRBV12-3 or TRBV12-4 and TRBJ1-2, with a weak D call TRBD1 (5 bases). Between the trimmed V and J ends, which lost 5 bases and 8 bases, there was a span of 15 bases. The CDR3 covers 13 residues. The CDR3 protein is CASSPQQESGYTF. In DNA, the CDR3 is TGTGCCAGCAGTCCACAACAGGAGTCGGGCTACACCTTC.

This clonotype came up once. The chain joins TRBV5-4 to TRBJ1-1; D gene uncertain. Germline CDR1 and CDR2: SGHNT and YYREEE (reference sequence). The CDR3 sequence is 14 residues long. V lost 4 bases and J lost 1, with 11 bases in between. The CDR3 protein is CASSPPSRNTEAFF. In nucleotides, the CDR3 is TGTGCCAGCAGCCCCCCATCGCGGAACACTGAAGCTTTCTTT.

The chain uses TRBV27 and TRBJ1-5, with D uncertain. Germline loops: CDR1 MNHEY, CDR2 SMNVEV (reference sequence). This CDR3 is 13 amino acids long. V was shortened by 3 bases and J by 6 bases, with 9 bases between the two germline ends. The DNA of the CDR3 is TGTGCCAGCAGTTTTCAGGCACTTCAGCCCCAGCATTTT. Amino acids: CASSFQALQPQHF.

This clonotype was detected many times. The chain carries TRBV6-2 or TRBV6-3 and TRBJ1-1; D possibly corresponds to TRBD1 (6 bases). Looked up from germline, CDR1 is MNHEY and CDR2 is SVGEGT. Between the trimmed V and J ends, which lost 10 bases and 4 bases, there was a span of 16 bases. The CDR3 length is 13 residues. This CDR3 is CATRDTYPTEAFF. The CDR3 region has the DNA TGTGCCACCCGGGACACCTATCCCACTGAAGCTTTCTTT.

This clonotype was recorded once. A much more abundant neighbour one base away suggests this may be a read error. V is TRBV7-2 and J is TRBJ1-4; 8 bases map to TRBD1. The CDR3 length is 14 residues. Germline CDR1 reads SGHTA; CDR2 reads FQGNSA. The CDR3 nucleotides are TGTGCCAGCAGCCCGGGACAGGTGAATGAAAAACTGCTTTTT. It encodes CASSPGQVNEKLLF.

Many counts were recorded for this clonotype. J is TRBJ2-3 and V is TRBV27, with D hard to call. The CDR3 has 15 amino acids. V was shortened by 4 bases and J by 0 bases, with 11 bases between the two germline ends. Germline-derived CDR1 and CDR2 are MNHEY and SMNVEV (reference sequence). Here the CDR3 DNA reads TGTGCCAGCAGTTCCACCGCCGCTAGCACAGATACGCAGTATTTT. Its protein product is CASSSTAASTDTQYF.

This clonotype was seen ten or more times. The rearrangement links TRBV6-1 to TRBJ2-7; 7 bases are shared with TRBD2. Per the germline V gene, CDR1 is MNHNS and CDR2 is SASEGT. The CDR3 has 13 residues. Germline trimming cut 0 bases from V and 4 bases from J; bases unmatched to any gene: 0. CDR3 nucleotide sequence: TGTGCCAGCAGTGAAGCGCGGGGGTACGAGCAGTACTTC. It codes for CASSEARGYEQYF.

This clonotype was found many times. This chain connects TRBV7-8 to TRBJ2-6; the D is unclear. From germline, CDR1 is SGHVS and CDR2 FQNEAQ. The V gene lost 4 bases and the J gene lost 0 bases, with 10 bases spanning the gap. The CDR3 loop spans 16 amino acids. The CDR3 region is CASSWGGFSGANVLTF. The CDR3 region has the DNA TGTGCCAGCAGCTGGGGTGGGTTCTCTGGGGCCAACGTCCTGACTTTC.

Many counts were recorded for this clonotype. V usage is TRBV7-3 and J usage is TRBJ1-5; D may be TRBD1 (6 bases). Trimming removed 3 bases at V and 6 bases at J, with 9 bases between. The CDR3 loop spans 13 amino acids. CDR1 SGHTA and CDR2 FQGTGA come from the germline V gene. This CDR3 is CASSFGGAQPQHF. DNA of the CDR3: TGTGCCAGCAGCTTTGGGGGGGCTCAGCCCCAGCATTTT.

In its sample, this clonotype was seen a few times. This rearrangement joins TRBV12-3 or TRBV12-4 to TRBJ1-1, with 7 bases fitting TRBD1. The CDR3 contains 14 residues. V lost 2 bases to trimming and J lost 5 bases; unmatched junction nucleotides: 5. Written as DNA, the CDR3 is TGTGCCAGCAGTTTAACAGGGGATAAGACTGAAGCTTTCTTT. Protein product: CASSLTGDKTEAFF.

This clonotype was seen a handful of times. For the CDR3, the DNA is TGTGCCAGCAGACCCCCGGGACATCGAAACACCGGGGAGCTGTTTTTT. Translation gives CASRPPGHRNTGELFF. This chain connects TRBV3-1 to TRBJ2-2; tentatively, D is TRBD1 (6 bases). V was pared by 6 bases and J by 2 bases, with 16 bases between. Germline values: CDR1 LGHDT, CDR2 YNNKEL (reference sequence). This CDR3 region has 16 residues.

This clonotype was found many times. Relative to the germline gene, one junction end is altered; a read error may explain this. The V gene is TRBV29-1, the J gene TRBJ2-1; 8 bases fit TRBD1. CDR3 length: 14 residues. From germline, CDR1 is SQVTM and CDR2 ANQGSEA. CDR3 in amino acids: CSVVQGQGGLSGIF. As DNA, the CDR3 is TGCAGCGTCGTCCAAGGACAGGGTGGCTTGAGTGGGATCTTC.

The V call is TRBV7-2, the J call TRBJ1-5, with 10 bases matching TRBD1. Germline V gives CDR1 SGHTA, CDR2 FQGNSA. The CDR3 contains 16 residues. V dropped 5 bases and J dropped 4; count of bases not matched to a gene: 8. The CDR3: CASSVGTGVRNQPQHF. As DNA, the CDR3 is TGTGCCAGCAGCGTCGGGACAGGGGTTCGTAATCAGCCCCAGCATTTT.

This clonotype was detected ten times or more. The chain is built from TRBV7-9 and TRBJ1-1; 9 bases match TRBD1. With 4 bases clipped from V and 3 bases from J, the junction kept 6 bases outside the gene matches. The CDR3 spans 15 residues. The germline gives CDR1 SEHNR, CDR2 FQNEAQ (reference sequence). CDR3 in amino acids: CASSSRDRVDTEAFF. CDR3 DNA: TGTGCCAGCAGCTCGCGGGACAGGGTTGACACTGAAGCTTTCTTT.

This clonotype was counted between two and nine times. The genes are TRBV20-1 and TRBJ2-7; D might be TRBD1 (6 bases). The CDR3 consists of 11 residues. With 5 bases removed from V and 6 bases from J, the gap between germline ends came to 11 bases. Germline CDR1 DFQATT, CDR2 SNEGSKA (reference sequence). The CDR3 DNA follows: TGCAGTGCTCCTTTACAGGGCGAGCAGTACTTC. Encoded protein: CSAPLQGEQYF.

Regarding this clonotype: Mismatch with germline at one junction end may stem from a read error. The chain joins TRBV6-5 to TRBJ1-3; a weak D match, TRBD1 (6 bases). Germline-derived CDR1 and CDR2 are MNHEY and SVGAGI. This CDR3 is 14 amino acids long. CDR3 amino acids: CASSSGTTGDTIYF. The CDR3 bases are TGTGCCAGCAGTTCCGGGACAACTGGAGACACCATATATTTT.

This clonotype has only a few counts. This chain links TRBV12-3 or TRBV12-4 with TRBJ2-1; 10 bases fit TRBD2. With V trimmed by 5 bases and J by 4 bases, 8 bases remained unmatched. The CDR3 covers 16 residues. The CDR3: CASSPVLAGDYNEQFF. In DNA form, the CDR3 reads TGTGCCAGCAGTCCAGTGCTAGCGGGGGATTACAATGAGCAGTTCTTC.

This clonotype has a count of ten or more. V and J are TRBV7-9 and TRBJ1-3; no clear D. The germline gives CDR1 SEHNR, CDR2 FQNEAQ (reference sequence). V was clipped by 4 bases and J by 4 bases, with 14 bases between them. The CDR3 runs 15 residues. The CDR3 spells CASSSPSPGGNTIYF. The CDR3 coding sequence is TGTGCCAGCAGCTCGCCGTCCCCGGGCGGAAACACCATATATTTT.

This clonotype was seen a handful of times. The chain uses TRBV9 and TRBJ1-5; TRBD1 might be the D (5 bases). The CDR3 contains 17 residues. V was cut by 3 bases and J by 1 base, with 17 bases left in between. Germline V CDR1 and CDR2: SGDLS, YYNGEE. The DNA of the CDR3 is TGTGCCAGCAGCGCTTCCCCGGGGCCCTCGAGCAATCAGCCCCAGCATTTT. Encoded protein: CASSASPGPSSNQPQHF.

This clonotype was seen many times. The chain uses TRBV7-9 and TRBJ2-7; D is undetermined. The CDR3 has 12 residues. Germline V gene lookup returns CDR1 SEHNR and CDR2 FQNEAQ (reference sequence). Between the trimmed V and J ends, which lost 2 bases and 5 bases, there was a span of 7 bases. For the CDR3, the DNA is TGTGCCAGCAGCTTATTAGGGAACGAGCAGTACTTC. Translated, it gives CASSLLGNEQYF.

CDR3: CASKLASYNEQFF. CDR3 DNA sequence: TGTGCCAGCAAACTAGCGTCTTACAATGAGCAGTTCTTC. This chain uses TRBV6-5 with TRBJ2-1, with 7 bases fitting TRBD2. Germline assignment: CDR1 MNHEY and CDR2 SVGAGI. The CDR3 contains 13 residues. With V trimmed by 7 bases and J by 4 bases, 4 bases remained unmatched.

This clonotype was recorded many times. The chain has TRBV24-1 and TRBJ2-3, with 7 positions matching TRBD1. V trimming: 3 bases; J trimming: 0 bases; junction bases outside the gene matches: 2. This CDR3 contains 15 residues. Germline loops: CDR1 KGHDR, CDR2 SFDVKD. This chain's CDR3 is CATSDGTASTDTQYF. DNA of the CDR3: TGTGCCACCAGTGATGGGACAGCCAGCACAGATACGCAGTATTTT.

This clonotype was picked up many times. This chain uses TRBV6-5 with TRBJ1-1; possible D gene TRBD1, 5 bases. Looked up from germline, CDR1 is MNHEY and CDR2 is SVGAGI. V was cut by 0 bases and J by 6 bases, with 17 bases left in between. The CDR3 contains 16 residues. Here the CDR3 reads CASSYSWAGTGAEAFF. The CDR3 DNA sequence: TGTGCCAGCAGTTACTCCTGGGCAGGGACGGGCGCTGAAGCTTTCTTT.

This clonotype was detected ten times or more. This chain links TRBV28 with TRBJ2-1, with 12 nucleotides matching TRBD2. Germline-derived CDR1 and CDR2 are MDHEN and SYDVKM. This CDR3 is 16 amino acids long. J lost 2 bases, V lost 6 bases, and 5 bases had no gene match. The CDR3 loop is CASSESSGRAYNEQFF. CDR3 in DNA: TGTGCCAGCAGCGAATCTAGCGGGAGGGCCTACAATGAGCAGTTCTTC.

This clonotype was found many times. The rearrangement links TRBV12-3 or TRBV12-4 to TRBJ1-6; 9 bases map to TRBD1. V lost 5 bases to trimming and J lost 10 bases; unmatched junction nucleotides: 15. The CDR3 is 17 residues long. The CDR3 region has the DNA TGTGCCAGCAGTCCCGGGACAGGGACACCCTCAGGGTCACCCCTCCACTTT. Translating it yields CASSPGTGTPSGSPLHF.

The V gene is TRBV11-1, the J gene TRBJ2-2; 9 bases align to TRBD2. The CDR3 totals 22 residues. Trimming cost V 0 bases and J 3 bases; bases outside gene matches: 20. The germline gives CDR1 SGHAT, CDR2 FQDESV (reference sequence). The CDR3 sequence is CASSLAGQREASNTEDTGELFF. CDR3 nucleotides: TGTGCCAGCAGCTTAGCGGGCCAGCGGGAGGCATCGAACACTGAGGACACCGGGGAGCTGTTTTTT.

This clonotype was observed a handful of times. This chain connects TRBV5-6 to TRBJ1-6; the match to TRBD1 covers 8 bases. Germline loops: CDR1 SGHDT, CDR2 YYEEEE. The ends lost 3 bases at V and 0 bases at J; junction bases unmatched: 8. The CDR3 totals 18 residues. The CDR3 spells CASSWTGRFSSYNSPLHF. CDR3 coding DNA: TGTGCCAGCAGCTGGACAGGGAGGTTCAGCTCCTATAATTCACCCCTCCACTTT.